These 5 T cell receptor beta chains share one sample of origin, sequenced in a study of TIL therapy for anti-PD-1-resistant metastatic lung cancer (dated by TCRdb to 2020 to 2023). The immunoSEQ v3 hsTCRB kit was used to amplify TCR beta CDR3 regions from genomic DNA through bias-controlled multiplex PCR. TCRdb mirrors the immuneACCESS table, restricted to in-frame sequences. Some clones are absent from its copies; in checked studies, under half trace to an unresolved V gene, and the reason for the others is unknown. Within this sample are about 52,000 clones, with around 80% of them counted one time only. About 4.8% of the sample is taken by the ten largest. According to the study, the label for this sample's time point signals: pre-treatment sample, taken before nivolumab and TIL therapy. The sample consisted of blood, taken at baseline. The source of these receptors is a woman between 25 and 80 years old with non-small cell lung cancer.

CDR3 region: CASSLVEHTDTQYF. The CDR3 bases are TGCGCCAGCAGCTTGGTTGAACACACAGATACGCAGTATTTT. The chain uses TRBV5-1 and TRBJ2-3; D is uncertain. Germline V gene lookup returns CDR1 SGHRS and CDR2 YFSETQ. The CDR3 length is 14 residues. The V end lost 0 bases, the J end lost 2 bases, and 7 bases lay between the germline ends.

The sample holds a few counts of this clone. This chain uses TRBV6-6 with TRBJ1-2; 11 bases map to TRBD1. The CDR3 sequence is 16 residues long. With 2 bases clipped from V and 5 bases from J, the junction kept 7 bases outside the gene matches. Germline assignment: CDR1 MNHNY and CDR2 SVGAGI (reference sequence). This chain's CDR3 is CASSYTGQGATYGYTF. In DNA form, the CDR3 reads TGTGCCAGCAGTTACACTGGACAGGGGGCGACATATGGCTACACCTTC.

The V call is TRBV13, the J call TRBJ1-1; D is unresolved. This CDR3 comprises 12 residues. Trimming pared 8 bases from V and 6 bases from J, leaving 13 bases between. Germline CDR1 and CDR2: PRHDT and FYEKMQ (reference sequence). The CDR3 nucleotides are TGTGCCAGCCGAGCCCCGGGAGCTGAAGCTTTCTTT. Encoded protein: CASRAPGAEAFF.

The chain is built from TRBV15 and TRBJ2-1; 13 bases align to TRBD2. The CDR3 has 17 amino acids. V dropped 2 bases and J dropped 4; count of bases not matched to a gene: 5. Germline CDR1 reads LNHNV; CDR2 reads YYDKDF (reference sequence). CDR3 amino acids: CATSRTEGLAGYNEQFF. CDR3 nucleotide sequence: TGTGCCACCAGCAGAACGGAGGGACTAGCGGGATACAATGAGCAGTTCTTC. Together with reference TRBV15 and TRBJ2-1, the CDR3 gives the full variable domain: DAMVIQNPRYQVTQFGKPVTLSCSQTLNHNVMYWYQQKSSQAPKLLFHYYDKDFNNEADTPDNFQSRRPNTSFCFLDIRSPGLGDTAMYLCATSRTEGLAGYNEQFFGPGTRLTVL.

The CDR3 nucleotides read TGTGCCAGCAGCTATCCCGGGACAGGGCTTGGCTACACCTTC. This translates into CASSYPGTGLGYTF. The chain couples TRBV7-9 to TRBJ1-2; 9 positions match TRBD1. This CDR3 is built from 14 residues. Unmatched junction bases numbered 7, after V lost 4 bases and J lost 7 bases. In germline, CDR1 is SEHNR, CDR2 FQNEAQ (reference sequence).